Each of the 22 T cell receptor beta chains below was sequenced from the same sample in a study of blood T cells in healthy people across ages. PCR was performed a second time for 7 to 11 cycles using a sample-barcoded 5' primer and a J-beta primer mix. TCRdb recomputed calls from the 5' RACE reads with MiXCR, one row per CDR3 protein. The sample includes 1.5 million to 2 million distinct CDR3 sequences, about 39% seen only once; the top ten take more than 20%. The specimen sequenced was blood. Every receptor here comes from a human donor in good health.

This clonotype has a handful of counts. CDR3 sequence: CASSVLAGTSGETQYF. The CDR3 coding sequence is TGTGCCAGCAGTGTGCTAGCGGGGACATCGGGAGAGACCCAGTACTTC. The chain combines TRBV6-1 with TRBJ2-5; 9 nucleotides match TRBD2. Trimming cost V 4 bases and J 4 bases; bases outside gene matches: 10. The germline V gene encodes CDR1 MNHNS and CDR2 SASEGT. This CDR3 is built from 16 residues.

The chain links TRBV5-1 to TRBJ2-5; a possible D gene is TRBD2 (6 bases). TRBJ2-7 matches the DNA end more closely, so the J call is doubtful. CDR1 is SGHRS and CDR2 is YFSETQ in the germline V gene. The length of the CDR3 is 14 residues. The CDR3 DNA sequence: TGCGCCAGCAGCTTAGGGACGGCGGGGAACGAGCAGTACTTC. Translation: CASSLGTAGNEQYF.

As concerns this clonotype: The junction differs from germline at one of its ends, possibly a read error. This sequence joins TRBV20-1 and TRBJ2-6; D is perhaps TRBD1 (5 bases). There are 13 residues in the CDR3. Germline loops: CDR1 DFQATT, CDR2 SNEGSKA (reference sequence). This chain's CDR3 is CSARTSGADVLTF. The CDR3 bases are TGCAGTGCTAGAACTTCTGGGGCCGACGTCCTGACTTTC.

This clonotype was observed at least ten times. V is TRBV6-1 and J is TRBJ1-1; D unresolved. Germline V lookup: CDR1 MNHNS, CDR2 SASEGT. Trimming pared 2 bases from V and 0 bases from J, leaving 7 bases between. The CDR3 length is 14 residues. Here the CDR3 DNA reads TGTGCCAGCAGTGAACTGAGGCTGAACACTGAAGCTTTCTTT. As protein: CASSELRLNTEAFF.

This chain joins TRBV29-1 and TRBJ1-1, with 7 nucleotides matching TRBD1. Germline values: CDR1 SQVTM, CDR2 ANQGSEA. J was trimmed by 1 base and V by 7 bases; bases with no gene match: 3. The CDR3 runs 12 residues. The CDR3 region is CSGRTGNTEAFF. CDR3 nucleotides: TGCAGCGGTAGGACAGGGAACACTGAAGCTTTCTTT. Based on the CDR3 plus reference TRBV29-1 and TRBJ1-1, the full variable domain is SAVISQKPSRDICQRGTSLTIQCQVDSQVTMMFWYRQQPGQSLTLIATANQGSEATYESGFVIDKFPISRPNLTFSTLTVSNMSPEDSSIYLCSGRTGNTEAFFGQGTRLTVV.

This sequence joins TRBV4-2 and TRBJ2-5; 7 nucleotides align to TRBD1. The J segment lost 4 bases and the V segment lost 6 bases, leaving 17 bases of the junction unmatched. Germline V gene data show CDR1 as LGHNA and CDR2 as YNFKEQ. CDR3 length: 17 amino acids. CDR3 amino acids: CASSRETGQAVLETQYF. For the CDR3, the DNA is TGTGCCAGCAGTCGAGAGACAGGACAGGCGGTTCTAGAGACCCAGTACTTC.

The chain is built from TRBV7-9 and TRBJ2-5; D call uncertain. The CDR3 has 14 amino acids. Trimming left V 1 base short and J 4 bases short, with 10 bases between. Germline assignment: CDR1 SEHNR and CDR2 FQNEAQ (reference sequence). The chain's CDR3 is CASSLVESGETQYF. The CDR3 nucleotides read TGTGCCAGCAGCTTAGTGGAGTCGGGAGAGACCCAGTACTTC. Looking up the rest from reference TRBV7-9 and TRBJ2-5 gives the full variable domain: DTGVSQNPRHKITKRGQNVTFRCDPISEHNRLYWYRQTLGQGPEFLTYFQNEAQLEKSRLLSDRFSAERPKGSFSTLEIQRTEQGDSAMYLCASSLVESGETQYFGPGTRLLVL.

The chain links TRBV12-3 or TRBV12-4 to TRBJ2-7, with 7 bases identical to TRBD1. The CDR3 is 14 residues long. After removal of 5 bases from V and 1 base from J, the junction contained 5 bases not matched to a gene. This chain's CDR3 is CASSTTGKSYEQYF. The CDR3 bases are TGTGCCAGCAGTACGACAGGGAAATCCTACGAGCAGTACTTC.

In regard to this clonotype: This may come from a read error, since a much larger clone is one base off. This chain joins TRBV29-1 and TRBJ2-7, with D possibly matching TRBD1 (6 bases). Deletions cut 5 bases from V and 5 bases from J, with 16 bases between. This CDR3 region has 13 residues. Germline loops: CDR1 SQVTM, CDR2 ANQGSEA. DNA of the CDR3: TGCAGCGTTACGTCACAGGGTTGTAACGAGCAGTACTTC. Protein sequence: CSVTSQGCNEQYF.

DNA for the CDR3: TGTGCCACCAGCAGAGAGGCAGACGACGTACCCCAGCATTTT. Encoded protein: CATSREADDVPQHF. V usage is TRBV15 and J usage is TRBJ1-5, with unresolved D. The CDR3 is 14 residues long. V was trimmed by 0 bases and J by 10 bases, leaving 13 bases between them. Germline V CDR1 and CDR2: LNHNV, YYDKDF (reference sequence).

This clonotype turned up a few times. The rearrangement joins TRBV19 to TRBJ2-3; 8 bases fit TRBD1. The CDR3 spans 14 residues. V trimming: 7 bases; J trimming: 3 bases; junction bases outside the gene matches: 6. CDR1 and CDR2 (germline): LNHDA, SQIVND (reference sequence). The CDR3 DNA sequence: TGTGCCAGTATGCGACAGGGGAGTACAGATACGCAGTATTTT. This encodes CASMRQGSTDTQYF.

This clonotype showed up just a few times. The chain couples TRBV11-2 to TRBJ1-6; 8 bases are shared with TRBD1. The CDR3 runs 16 residues. Losses at the gene ends were 1 base for V and 9 bases for J; bases not matched to a gene: 8. Germline values: CDR1 SGHAT, CDR2 FQNNGV. The DNA for the CDR3 is TGTGCCAGCAGCTTAGGGGGGGTGACAGGGGTTTCACCCCTCCACTTT. Encoded protein: CASSLGGVTGVSPLHF.

V gene TRBV20-1 combines with J gene TRBJ1-2; 9 nucleotides line up with TRBD1. The V segment lost 4 bases and the J segment 7 bases; nucleotides outside the gene matches: 7. The CDR3 is 13 residues long. CDR1 and CDR2 (germline): DFQATT, SNEGSKA (reference sequence). The CDR3 DNA reads as TGCAGTGCTACCGACAGGGGGGCGGGTGGCTACACCTTC. Protein: CSATDRGAGGYTF.

This clonotype has only a few counts. The chain is built from TRBV7-2 and TRBJ2-4; 13 bases fit TRBD2. The J call is in doubt because the DNA end fits TRBJ2-7 better. The germline CDR1 and CDR2 sequences are SGHTA and FQGNSA. CDR3 length: 16 residues. The CDR3 DNA sequence: TGTGCCAGCAGCTTAGTACTAGCGGGGGGGCAAGACGAGCAGTACTTC. Protein sequence: CASSLVLAGGQDEQYF.

The V and J genes are TRBV20-1 and TRBJ1-2; D is uncertain. Germline V gene sequence: CDR1 DFQATT, CDR2 SNEGSKA (reference sequence). CDR3 length: 14 amino acids. The V gene lost 3 bases and the J gene lost 3 bases, with 14 bases spanning the gap. CDR3 amino acids: CSASSRYRDYGYTF. CDR3 nucleotide sequence: TGCAGTGCTAGCTCGAGGTACCGCGACTATGGCTACACCTTC.

The chain carries TRBV7-6 and TRBJ1-2; D possibly corresponds to TRBD1 (6 bases). Trimming took 0 bases from V and 5 from J, leaving 13 bases between them. The length of the CDR3 is 15 residues. Per germline, CDR1 SGHVS and CDR2 FNYEAQ. The CDR3 sequence is CASSLAGGTGYGYTF. CDR3 coding DNA: TGTGCCAGCAGCTTAGCGGGGGGCACAGGTTATGGCTACACCTTC.

This clonotype was detected only a few times. This rearrangement joins TRBV7-2 to TRBJ2-1, with D unclear. Germline V lookup: CDR1 SGHTA, CDR2 FQGNSA. This CDR3 comprises 16 residues. V shed 1 base and J shed 11 bases, with 21 bases lying between them. CDR3 sequence: CASSLVSSELTMKQFF. CDR3 bases: TGTGCCAGCAGCTTAGTGTCTTCGGAACTTACAATGAAGCAGTTCTTC.

The chain is built from TRBV7-2 and TRBJ2-1; no clear D. V was shortened by 3 bases and J by 3 bases, with 9 bases between the two germline ends. This CDR3 spans 14 amino acids. Per the germline V gene, CDR1 is SGHTA and CDR2 is FQGNSA. The CDR3 is CASSFWLGYNEQFF. CDR3 DNA: TGTGCCAGCAGCTTTTGGCTGGGCTACAATGAGCAGTTCTTC.

In its sample, this clonotype was seen a few times. The J gene is TRBJ1-5, the V gene TRBV15; D might be TRBD1 (6 bases). The V and J ends lost 3 bases and 4 bases respectively, with 7 bases between them. The CDR3 is 13 residues long. Germline V CDR1 and CDR2: LNHNV, YYDKDF (reference sequence). CDR3 DNA sequence: TGTGCCACCAGCAGGACAGGTAATCAGCCCCAGCATTTT. It specifies CATSRTGNQPQHF.

V usage is TRBV6-2 or TRBV6-3 and J usage is TRBJ2-4, with unresolved D. With the DNA end fitting TRBJ2-7 better, the J assignment may be wrong. The length of the CDR3 is 16 residues. Germline lookup yields CDR1 MNHEY and CDR2 SVGEGT. The CDR3 DNA follows: TGTGCCAGCAGTTTCAACCCCGGACGGCCGGGCTGCGAGCAGTACTTC. It translates to CASSFNPGRPGCEQYF.

The chain carries TRBV10-3 and TRBJ2-5, with D perhaps matching TRBD1 (7 bases). The ends were cut back, 2 bases at V and 11 bases at J, with 21 bases in the middle. Germline V gene lookup returns CDR1 ENHRY and CDR2 SYGVKD. CDR3 size: 15 residues. CDR3 coding DNA: TGTGCCATCAGTGAGCCGGGACAGAAGGAGGGCAAGCAGTACTTC. It encodes CAISEPGQKEGKQYF.

The rearrangement links TRBV11-2 to TRBJ2-1; 7 bases align to TRBD2. The CDR3 length is 21 residues. Germline CDR1 and CDR2: SGHAT and FQNNGV. Germline trimming cut 5 bases from V and 0 bases from J; bases unmatched to any gene: 22. The CDR3 spells CASSEVPGLQFPASSYNEQFF. The DNA for the CDR3 is TGTGCCAGCAGCGAAGTACCGGGACTACAGTTTCCGGCGAGCTCCTACAATGAGCAGTTCTTC.